The rows below give T cell receptor beta chains drawn from one sample of a study of cytomegalovirus exposure and HLA in healthy donors. This table comes from immunoSEQ multiplex PCR, and its TCRdb copy is limited to in-frame clones, with some not included. The sample has under 150,000 clones, about 80% seen once. Sequenced sample: PBMCs. These receptors all come from a middle-aged woman in good health and CMV-seronegative. The CDR3 runs from the conserved cysteine through the conserved F or W. The D gene is left open where the match is weak. Rows may omit the clone size; those that give it use once, few, many or a size class.

j_call: TRBJ1-2; v_call: TRBV25-1; clone_size: .; d_call: TRBD1; cdr3_aa: CASSPTGEYGYTF; cdr3_nt: TGTGCCAGCAGTCCCACAGGGGAATATGGCTACACCTTC
j_call: TRBJ2-5; v_call: TRBV5-4; clone_size: .; d_call: TRBD2; cdr3_aa: CASSRLIAGVQETQYF; cdr3_nt: TGTGCCAGCAGCCGTTTAATAGCGGGGGTCCAAGAGACCCAGTACTTC
j_call: TRBJ2-1; v_call: TRBV5-1; clone_size: .; d_call: .; cdr3_aa: CASSTDSYNEQFF; cdr3_nt: TGCGCCAGCAGCACGGACAGTTACAATGAGCAGTTCTTC
j_call: TRBJ1-5; v_call: TRBV13; clone_size: .; d_call: TRBD1; cdr3_aa: CASSLGPQGINNQPQHF; cdr3_nt: TGTGCCAGCAGCTTAGGCCCACAGGGGATAAACAATCAGCCCCAGCATTTT
j_call: TRBJ2-1; v_call: TRBV4-3; clone_size: .; d_call: .; cdr3_aa: CASSREDGREQFF; cdr3_nt: TGCGCCAGCAGCCGGGAGGATGGTAGAGAGCAGTTCTTC
j_call: TRBJ2-3; v_call: TRBV7-9; clone_size: .; d_call: .; cdr3_aa: CASSFDSVIPDTQYF; cdr3_nt: TGTGCCAGCAGCTTTGACAGCGTGATTCCAGATACGCAGTATTTT
j_call: TRBJ2-3; v_call: TRBV14; clone_size: .; d_call: TRBD1; cdr3_aa: CASSFDRDRSTDTQYF; cdr3_nt: TGTGCCAGCAGCTTCGACAGGGACAGAAGCACAGATACGCAGTATTTT
j_call: TRBJ2-1; v_call: TRBV2; clone_size: .; d_call: TRBD2; cdr3_aa: CASSELAGPNEQFF; cdr3_nt: TGTGCCAGCAGCGAACTAGCGGGACCTAATGAGCAGTTCTTC
j_call: TRBJ1-2; v_call: TRBV29-1; clone_size: .; d_call: .; cdr3_aa: CSTWGDYGYTF; cdr3_nt: TGCAGCACCTGGGGGGACTATGGCTACACCTTC
j_call: TRBJ2-7; v_call: TRBV7-2; clone_size: .; d_call: TRBD1; cdr3_aa: CASSRRTGDYEQYF; cdr3_nt: TGTGCCAGCAGCCGCCGGACAGGGGACTACGAGCAGTACTTC
j_call: TRBJ2-2; v_call: TRBV5-4; clone_size: few; d_call: .; cdr3_aa: CASSAAASRGGELFF; cdr3_nt: TGTGCCAGCAGCGCGGCGGCTAGCCGGGGCGGGGAGCTGTTTTTT
j_call: TRBJ2-1; v_call: TRBV28; clone_size: .; d_call: TRBD1; cdr3_aa: CASSKDRAYNEQFF; cdr3_nt: TGTGCCAGTTCCAAGGACAGGGCATACAATGAGCAGTTCTTC
j_call: TRBJ2-7; v_call: TRBV7-9; clone_size: .; d_call: .; cdr3_aa: CASSFSGAYEQYF; cdr3_nt: TGTGCCAGCAGCTTCTCGGGGGCCTACGAGCAGTACTTC
j_call: TRBJ2-7; v_call: TRBV4-1; clone_size: .; d_call: TRBD1; cdr3_aa: CASSQDLGGGAYEQYF; cdr3_nt: TGCGCCAGCAGCCAAGATTTAGGGGGCGGAGCCTACGAGCAGTACTTC
j_call: TRBJ1-5; v_call: TRBV27; clone_size: .; d_call: .; cdr3_aa: CASSQFSSNQPQHF; cdr3_nt: TGTGCCAGCAGCCAATTTTCAAGCAATCAGCCCCAGCATTTT
j_call: TRBJ1-1; v_call: TRBV21-1; clone_size: .; d_call: .; cdr3_aa: CASSKGRRGAFF; cdr3_nt: TGTGCCAGCAGCAAAGGAAGGCGGGGTGCTTTCTTT
j_call: TRBJ1-5; v_call: TRBV4-2; clone_size: .; d_call: TRBD1; cdr3_aa: CASSQEQGGSNQPQHF; cdr3_nt: TGTGCCAGCAGCCAAGAGCAGGGGGGTAGCAATCAGCCCCAGCATTTT
j_call: TRBJ2-3; v_call: TRBV7-3; clone_size: .; d_call: .; cdr3_aa: CASSRGAESTDTQYF; cdr3_nt: TGTGCCAGCAGTCGCGGGGCAGAGAGTACAGATACGCAGTATTTT
j_call: TRBJ1-6; v_call: TRBV7-9; clone_size: .; d_call: .; cdr3_aa: CASSLSPVDSPLHF; cdr3_nt: TGTGCCAGCAGCTTATCGCCAGTTGATTCACCCCTCCACTTT
j_call: TRBJ2-5; v_call: TRBV15; clone_size: .; d_call: .; cdr3_aa: CATSSYQRQGGILIGTQYF; cdr3_nt: TGTGCCACCAGCAGCTATCAGAGACAGGGAGGAATTCTTATTGGGACCCAGTACTTC
j_call: TRBJ1-1; v_call: TRBV10-3; clone_size: few; d_call: .; cdr3_aa: CAISHRPQAQGRNTEAFF; cdr3_nt: TGTGCCATCAGCCACAGGCCCCAGGCCCAGGGGAGGAACACTGAAGCTTTCTTT
j_call: TRBJ2-1; v_call: TRBV5-1; clone_size: .; d_call: TRBD2; cdr3_aa: CASRGSGRRNNEQFF; cdr3_nt: TGCGCCAGCAGGGGTTCCGGGAGGCGGAACAATGAGCAGTTCTTC
j_call: TRBJ2-7; v_call: TRBV19; clone_size: .; d_call: TRBD1; cdr3_aa: CASSGTGYEQYF; cdr3_nt: TGTGCCAGTAGTGGGACAGGCTACGAGCAGTACTTC
j_call: TRBJ1-2; v_call: TRBV7-8; clone_size: .; d_call: .; cdr3_aa: CASSLVAPGVANYGYTF; cdr3_nt: TGTGCCAGCAGCTTAGTCGCCCCGGGGGTTGCCAACTATGGCTACACCTTC
j_call: TRBJ2-1; v_call: TRBV6-5; clone_size: .; d_call: TRBD2; cdr3_aa: CASSPGTSGKNEQFF; cdr3_nt: TGTGCCAGCAGTCCCGGGACTAGCGGGAAGAATGAGCAGTTCTTC
j_call: TRBJ1-4; v_call: TRBV5-8; clone_size: .; d_call: .; cdr3_aa: CASSLPLIGGGEKLFF; cdr3_nt: TGTGCCAGCAGCTTACCTCTCATCGGTGGAGGTGAAAAACTGTTTTTT
j_call: TRBJ1-4; v_call: TRBV10-3; clone_size: .; d_call: TRBD1; cdr3_aa: CAISPGQGEKLFF; cdr3_nt: TGTGCCATCAGCCCGGGACAGGGAGAAAAACTGTTTTTT
j_call: TRBJ2-1; v_call: TRBV7-3; clone_size: .; d_call: TRBD1; cdr3_aa: CASSLTGSSYNEQFF; cdr3_nt: TGTGCCAGCAGCCTGACAGGGAGCTCCTACAATGAGCAGTTCTTC
j_call: TRBJ2-1; v_call: TRBV5-4; clone_size: .; d_call: TRBD2; cdr3_aa: CASSPGGGYNEQFF; cdr3_nt: TGTGCCAGCAGCCCGGGGGGGGGCTACAATGAGCAGTTCTTC
j_call: TRBJ1-5; v_call: TRBV6-1; clone_size: .; d_call: .; cdr3_aa: CASSEWGRGYSNQPQHF; cdr3_nt: TGTGCCAGCAGTGAATGGGGGAGGGGTTATAGCAATCAGCCCCAGCATTTT
j_call: TRBJ1-1; v_call: TRBV10-2; clone_size: .; d_call: .; cdr3_aa: CASRLAGNTEAFF; cdr3_nt: TGCGCCAGCAGGCTAGCGGGGAACACTGAAGCTTTCTTT
j_call: TRBJ1-3; v_call: TRBV29-1; clone_size: .; d_call: .; cdr3_aa: CSVVPGLIGNTIYF; cdr3_nt: TGCAGCGTTGTTCCGGGACTGATTGGAAACACCATATATTTT
j_call: TRBJ1-1; v_call: TRBV11-1; clone_size: .; d_call: .; cdr3_aa: CASSLTDLNTEAFF; cdr3_nt: TGTGCCAGCAGCCTTACAGACCTAAACACTGAAGCTTTCTTT
j_call: TRBJ2-1; v_call: TRBV19; clone_size: .; d_call: .; cdr3_aa: CASSIHGAGNEQFF; cdr3_nt: TGTGCCAGTAGTATCCATGGTGCGGGGAATGAGCAGTTCTTC
j_call: TRBJ1-5; v_call: TRBV19; clone_size: .; d_call: .; cdr3_aa: CASSIVYRRDNQPQHF; cdr3_nt: TGTGCCAGTAGTATAGTTTACAGGCGAGACAATCAGCCCCAGCATTTT
j_call: TRBJ1-6; v_call: TRBV6-5; clone_size: .; d_call: .; cdr3_aa: CASSSTGELTPLHF; cdr3_nt: TGTGCCAGCAGTTCGACAGGAGAATTGACACCCCTCCACTTT
j_call: TRBJ1-1; v_call: TRBV10-3; clone_size: .; d_call: TRBD1; cdr3_aa: CAISDPAPRGPMNTEAFF; cdr3_nt: TGTGCCATCAGTGACCCGGCCCCCAGGGGGCCCATGAACACTGAAGCTTTCTTT
j_call: TRBJ1-1; v_call: TRBV19; clone_size: .; d_call: TRBD1; cdr3_aa: CASREGARDTEAFF; cdr3_nt: TGTGCCAGTAGAGAGGGGGCTCGGGACACTGAAGCTTTCTTT
j_call: TRBJ2-1; v_call: TRBV5-1; clone_size: .; d_call: TRBD1; cdr3_aa: CASSYAPGQGADEQFF; cdr3_nt: TGCGCCAGCAGCTACGCGCCGGGACAGGGGGCCGATGAGCAGTTCTTC
j_call: TRBJ1-2; v_call: TRBV19; clone_size: .; d_call: .; cdr3_aa: CASTASRGNYGYTF; cdr3_nt: TGTGCCAGCACCGCAAGCAGGGGCAACTATGGCTACACCTTC
j_call: TRBJ1-2; v_call: TRBV5-1; clone_size: .; d_call: TRBD1; cdr3_aa: CASSTDRVSGYGYTF; cdr3_nt: TGCGCCAGCAGCACCGACAGGGTTTCGGGATATGGCTACACCTTC
j_call: TRBJ2-7; v_call: TRBV28; clone_size: .; d_call: TRBD2; cdr3_aa: CASSFQREIDEQYF; cdr3_nt: TGTGCCAGCAGTTTCCAGCGGGAAATCGACGAGCAGTACTTC
j_call: TRBJ1-5; v_call: TRBV29-1; clone_size: .; d_call: .; cdr3_aa: CSVSRDGGNQPQHF; cdr3_nt: TGCAGCGTTTCGCGGGACGGAGGTAATCAGCCCCAGCATTTT
j_call: TRBJ1-5; v_call: TRBV19; clone_size: .; d_call: TRBD1; cdr3_aa: CASNFGTVNSNQPQHF; cdr3_nt: TGTGCCAGTAACTTCGGGACAGTCAATAGCAATCAGCCCCAGCATTTT
j_call: TRBJ2-3; v_call: TRBV7-2; clone_size: .; d_call: .; cdr3_aa: CASSLGGRGTDTQYF; cdr3_nt: TGTGCCAGCAGCTTAGGTGGTAGGGGAACAGATACGCAGTATTTT
j_call: TRBJ2-5; v_call: TRBV5-1; clone_size: .; d_call: .; cdr3_aa: CASSLGGQRQETQYF; cdr3_nt: TGCGCCAGCAGCTTGGGGGGGCAGCGCCAAGAGACCCAGTACTTC
j_call: TRBJ2-1; v_call: TRBV7-2; clone_size: .; d_call: TRBD1; cdr3_aa: CASSLPGQGYEFF; cdr3_nt: TGTGCCAGCAGCTTGCCGGGACAGGGGTATGAGTTCTTC